The rows below give T cell receptor beta chains drawn from one sample of a study of blood T cells in healthy people across ages. TCRdb reprocessed the 5' RACE reads via MiXCR and lists one record per CDR3 protein. The sample lists around 1,100,000 distinct CDR3 sequences; 30% to 40% were seen once. Sequences were obtained from blood. The receptors were sampled from a man younger than 35 in good health. Each CDR3 is given with its conserved first and last residue. Fields, in order: J gene, V gene, D gene, clone size, CDR3 protein, CDR3 DNA. The D gene is left open where the match is weak. A clone size is listed for some rows: how often the clone was seen (once, few, many), or a class if it is expanded.

j_gene: TRBJ1-5
v_gene: TRBV20-1
d_gene: -
abundance: once
CDR3aa: CSARAGIRNQPQHF
CDR3nt: TGCAGTGCTAGGGCAGGGATTAGGAATCAGCCCCAGCATTTT

j_gene: TRBJ2-3
v_gene: TRBV27
d_gene: -
abundance: few
CDR3aa: CASSPLGGGGTDTQYF
CDR3nt: TGTGCCAGCAGTCCCTTAGGGGGGGGAGGCACAGATACGCAGTATTTT

j_gene: TRBJ2-3
v_gene: TRBV9
d_gene: -
abundance: -
CDR3aa: CASSVVSGETADTQYF
CDR3nt: TGTGCCAGCAGCGTAGTATCAGGGGAGACCGCAGATACGCAGTATTTT

j_gene: TRBJ1-4
v_gene: TRBV7-2
d_gene: TRBD1
abundance: many
CDR3aa: CASRLQGASEKLFF
CDR3nt: TGTGCCAGCAGGTTGCAGGGGGCGAGTGAAAAACTGTTTTTT

j_gene: TRBJ1-6
v_gene: TRBV12-3/TRBV12-4
d_gene: TRBD1
abundance: -
CDR3aa: CASSPGQGMGIGSPLHF
CDR3nt: TGTGCCAGCAGTCCCGGACAGGGGATGGGGATAGGTTCACCCCTCCACTTT

j_gene: TRBJ2-3
v_gene: TRBV24-1
d_gene: -
abundance: few
CDR3aa: CATSDRPSGVSSTDTQYF
CDR3nt: TGTGCCACCAGTGATCGACCCTCCGGGGTTAGCAGCACAGATACGCAGTATTTT

j_gene: TRBJ2-3
v_gene: TRBV12-3/TRBV12-4
d_gene: TRBD1
abundance: -
CDR3aa: CASSSPTGGTDTQYF
CDR3nt: TGTGCCAGCAGTTCGCCCACAGGGGGCACAGATACGCAGTATTTT

j_gene: TRBJ2-1
v_gene: TRBV3-1
d_gene: TRBD2
abundance: -
CDR3aa: CASSLPLAGVDNEQFF
CDR3nt: TGTGCCAGCAGCCTTCCGCTAGCGGGGGTAGACAATGAGCAGTTCTTC

j_gene: TRBJ1-4
v_gene: TRBV7-2
d_gene: -
abundance: -
CDR3aa: CASSLNRLDEKLFF
CDR3nt: TGTGCCAGCAGCTTAAATAGACTGGACGAAAAACTGTTTTTT

j_gene: TRBJ1-1
v_gene: TRBV7-9
d_gene: -
abundance: many
CDR3aa: CASSPDSNTEAFF
CDR3nt: TGTGCCAGCAGTCCGGATTCGAACACTGAAGCTTTCTTT

j_gene: TRBJ2-3
v_gene: TRBV14
d_gene: -
abundance: many
CDR3aa: CASSQRPSTDTQYF
CDR3nt: TGTGCCAGCAGCCAACGTCCCTCGACAGATACGCAGTATTTT

j_gene: TRBJ2-7
v_gene: TRBV29-1
d_gene: TRBD2
abundance: -
CDR3aa: CSVATGLAGHEQYF
CDR3nt: TGCAGCGTTGCAACGGGACTAGCGGGCCACGAGCAGTACTTC